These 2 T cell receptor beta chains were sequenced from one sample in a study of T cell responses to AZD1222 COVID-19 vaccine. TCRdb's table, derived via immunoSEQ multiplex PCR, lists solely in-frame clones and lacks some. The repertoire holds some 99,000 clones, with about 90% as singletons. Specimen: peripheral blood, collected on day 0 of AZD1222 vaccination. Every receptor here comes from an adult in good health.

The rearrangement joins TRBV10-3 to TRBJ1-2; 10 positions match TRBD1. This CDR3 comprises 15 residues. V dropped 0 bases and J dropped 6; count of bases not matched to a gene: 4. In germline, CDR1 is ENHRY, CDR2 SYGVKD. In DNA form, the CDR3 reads TGTGCCATCAGTGAGTCCTCCGGGACAGGGGATGGCTACACCTTC. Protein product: CAISESSGTGDGYTF.

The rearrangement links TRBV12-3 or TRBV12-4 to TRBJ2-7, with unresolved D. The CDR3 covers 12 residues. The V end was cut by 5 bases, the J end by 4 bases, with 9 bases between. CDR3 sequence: CASSPSQYEQYF. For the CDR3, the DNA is TGTGCCAGCAGTCCCTCCCAGTACGAGCAGTACTTC.